There are a few counts of the clone carrying this TCR beta chain. What it binds is not known. The sample originates from a study of a mutant IDH1 vaccine in newly diagnosed glioma. TCRdb's copy holds only in-frame clones and misses some; the assay was immunoSEQ multiplex PCR. The table shows 70,000 to 95,000 clones, with approximately 85% occurring only once. As to time point: week 23, last vaccination. In every dose of vaccine, 300 ug of mutant IDH1 20-mer peptide was given alongside topical imiquimod. This receptor was identified in a woman in her fifties or sixties with glioma. This specimen was PBMCs, taken from a glioma patient whose treatment included an IDH1 peptide vaccine.

The CDR3 DNA reads TGCGCCAGCAGCTTGGGGTCCAATGAGCAGTTCTTC. It yields the protein CASSLGSNEQFF. V is TRBV5-1 and J is TRBJ2-1; unclear D gene. This CDR3 is 12 amino acids long. Germline V gives CDR1 SGHRS, CDR2 YFSETQ. The V and J ends lost 0 bases and 6 bases respectively, with 4 bases between them. Using reference TRBV5-1 and TRBJ2-1 for the parts outside the CDR3, the full variable domain is KAGVTQTPRYLIKTRGQQVTLSCSPISGHRSVSWYQQTPGQGLQFLFEYFSETQRNKGNFPGRFSGRQFSNSRSEMNVSTLELGDSALYLCASSLGSNEQFFGPGTRLTVL.